Listed below are T cell receptor beta chains from one sample, sequenced in a study of cytomegalovirus exposure and HLA in healthy donors. The data were produced by immunoSEQ multiplex PCR, yet TCRdb's version contains in-frame clones alone and is incomplete. Among approximately 75,000 clones listed, 65% to 70% were seen once. The sequenced material came from PBMCs. The receptors were sampled from a man aged 35-49 years in good health and CMV-seropositive. Each CDR3 is given with its conserved first and last residue. A D gene is named only where the DNA matches it firmly. Clone size is shown for a subset of rows, as once, few, many or a class of expanded clone.

d_gene: TRBD1
v_gene: TRBV11-2
abundance: NA
len: 13
j_gene: TRBJ1-2
CDR3aa: CASSLGTGNGYTF
CDR3nt: TGTGCCAGCAGCTTAGGGACAGGGAATGGATACACCTTC

d_gene: TRBD2
v_gene: TRBV5-4
abundance: few
len: 15
j_gene: TRBJ2-1
CDR3aa: CASRRTSGGNNEQFF
CDR3nt: TGTGCCAGCAGGAGGACTAGCGGGGGAAACAATGAGCAGTTCTTC

d_gene: TRBD1
v_gene: TRBV5-6
abundance: few
len: 13
j_gene: TRBJ1-2
CDR3aa: CASSQTDRAGYTF
CDR3nt: TGTGCCAGCAGCCAAACCGACAGGGCCGGCTACACCTTC

d_gene: NA
v_gene: TRBV5-1
abundance: once
len: 16
j_gene: TRBJ2-6
CDR3aa: CASSPARGSGANVLTF
CDR3nt: TGCGCCAGCAGCCCTGCTCGGGGATCTGGGGCCAACGTCCTGACTTTC

d_gene: TRBD1
v_gene: TRBV5-1
abundance: NA
len: 15
j_gene: TRBJ2-7
CDR3aa: CASSLRTGGDYEQYF
CDR3nt: TGCGCCAGCAGCCTAAGGACAGGGGGCGACTACGAGCAGTACTTC

d_gene: TRBD2
v_gene: TRBV5-1
abundance: NA
len: 16
j_gene: TRBJ2-7
CDR3aa: CASSSELAGSSYEQYF
CDR3nt: TGCGCCAGCAGCTCTGAACTAGCGGGGTCCTCCTACGAGCAGTACTTC

d_gene: TRBD1
v_gene: TRBV13
abundance: once
len: 13
j_gene: TRBJ1-4
CDR3aa: CASSEDRVGKLFF
CDR3nt: TGTGCCAGCAGCGAGGACAGGGTGGGAAAACTGTTTTTT

d_gene: NA
v_gene: TRBV9
abundance: few
len: 17
j_gene: TRBJ1-2
CDR3aa: CASSGKGQVGAGYGYTF
CDR3nt: TGTGCCAGCAGCGGGAAGGGACAAGTAGGGGCTGGCTATGGCTACACCTTC

d_gene: TRBD1
v_gene: TRBV6-6
abundance: NA
len: 14
j_gene: TRBJ2-7
CDR3aa: CASSYGQGANEQYF
CDR3nt: TGTGCCAGCAGTTACGGACAGGGGGCAAATGAGCAGTACTTC

d_gene: TRBD1
v_gene: TRBV7-2
abundance: NA
len: 19
j_gene: TRBJ2-3
CDR3aa: CASSTDRPSEHSLTDTQYF
CDR3nt: TGTGCCAGCAGCACGGACAGGCCTTCGGAACACTCCCTCACAGATACGCAGTATTTT

d_gene: TRBD1
v_gene: TRBV9
abundance: NA
len: 15
j_gene: TRBJ1-1
CDR3aa: CASSVGTGRFGEAFF
CDR3nt: TGTGCCAGCAGCGTTGGGACAGGGAGATTTGGTGAAGCTTTCTTT

d_gene: NA
v_gene: TRBV28
abundance: once
len: 14
j_gene: TRBJ2-7
CDR3aa: CASSIDRSYYEQYF
CDR3nt: TGTGCCAGCAGTATCGACAGAAGCTACTACGAGCAGTACTTC

d_gene: NA
v_gene: TRBV4-2
abundance: NA
len: 12
j_gene: TRBJ2-7
CDR3aa: CASSPEGYEQYF
CDR3nt: TGTGCCAGCAGCCCCGAGGGATACGAGCAGTACTTC

d_gene: NA
v_gene: TRBV6-5
abundance: NA
len: 14
j_gene: TRBJ1-5
CDR3aa: CASSSRREAQPQHF
CDR3nt: TGTGCCAGCAGTTCCCGAAGGGAGGCTCAGCCCCAGCATTTT

d_gene: TRBD2
v_gene: TRBV6-6
abundance: NA
len: 15
j_gene: TRBJ2-7
CDR3aa: CASSWTSGVHYEQYF
CDR3nt: TGTGCCAGCAGTTGGACTAGCGGGGTTCACTACGAGCAGTACTTC

d_gene: TRBD1
v_gene: TRBV7-8
abundance: NA
len: 17
j_gene: TRBJ1-3
CDR3aa: CASSPLGARGLGNTIYF
CDR3nt: TGTGCCAGCAGCCCCCTAGGGGCCAGGGGGCTCGGAAACACCATATATTTT

d_gene: NA
v_gene: TRBV7-8
abundance: few
len: 14
j_gene: TRBJ1-2
CDR3aa: CASSHSTANYGYTF
CDR3nt: TGTGCCAGCAGCCACTCGACAGCTAACTATGGCTACACCTTC

d_gene: NA
v_gene: TRBV6-5
abundance: once
len: 16
j_gene: TRBJ1-1
CDR3aa: CASSYSNSLMNTEALF
CDR3nt: TGTGCCAGCAGTTACTCCAACAGCCTCATGAACACTGAAGCTCTCTTT